This T cell receptor beta chain was profiled in a study of blood T cell repertoires in COVID-19. Study information: Sites in the United States, Italy and Spain provided acute and convalescent COVID-19 samples. The analysed material was cDNA or gDNA that came from T cells, B-cell-depleted T cells, or PBMCs.

Seattle patients were enrolled during active infection and followed longitudinally. Methods used by the authors: By means of reference gene primer amplification, nucleated cell counts were estimated. The method was immunoSEQ multiplex PCR; TCRdb's version includes in-frame clones alone and lacks a portion of them. V and J calls and clone size are copied from that table; D and trimming were computed from the DNA. The table lists about 370,000 clones, about 90% of them singletons, with about 3% in the top ten. From germline, CDR1 is MDHEN and CDR2 SYDVKM. CDR3 length equals 14 residues. V was clipped by 6 bases and J by 7 bases, with 15 bases between them.

This TCR came from a young woman with COVID-19, enrolled during active disease. The sequencing input was peripheral blood. The chain employs TRBV28 and TRBJ2-2; perhaps TRBD1 as D (5 bases). The CDR3, as DNA: TGTGCCAGCAGGCCGACAGCGTTTGGCGGGGAGCTGTTTTTT. Translated: CASRPTAFGGELFF.